The 30 T cell receptor beta chains presented below share a single source sample, sequenced in a study of blood T cell repertoires in COVID-19. Method: immunoSEQ multiplex PCR; TCRdb's copy keeps in-frame clones and lacks some. The sample comprises under 300,000 clones, about 88% of which are singletons, and 3.6% rests with the top ten. The sequencing input was peripheral blood. The origin of the receptors is a man between 18 and 29 years old with active or convalescent COVID-19.

The DNA of the CDR3 is TGTGCCAGCCGGTCCACCGGGGAGCTGTTTTTT. It specifies CASRSTGELFF. V usage is TRBV7-9 and J usage is TRBJ2-2; D is unresolved. CDR1 is SEHNR and CDR2 is FQNEAQ in the germline V gene (reference sequence). The ends were cut back, 8 bases at V and 4 bases at J, with 5 bases in the middle. The CDR3 runs 11 residues.

This clone was counted a single time. This chain links TRBV2 with TRBJ1-3; the D gene is possibly TRBD1 (5 bases). Trimming pared 7 bases from V and 3 bases from J, leaving 13 bases between. The length of the CDR3 is 14 residues. Germline V gene sequence: CDR1 SNHLY, CDR2 FYNNEI. The CDR3 DNA reads as TGTGCCAGCAAATCCAGGGTTGGTGGAAACACCATATATTTT. It codes for CASKSRVGGNTIYF.

This chain uses TRBV9 with TRBJ2-5, with TRBD1 as a possible D gene (6 bases). Germline CDR1 and CDR2: SGDLS and YYNGEE. The V end lost 7 bases, the J end lost 2 bases, and 9 bases lay between the germline ends. The CDR3 totals 12 residues. CDR3: CASGRGQETQYF. The CDR3 nucleotides are TGTGCCAGCGGCAGGGGTCAAGAGACCCAGTACTTC.

This sequence joins TRBV6-6 and TRBJ1-2; 10 nucleotides line up with TRBD1. The CDR3 runs to 13 residues. Germline lookup yields CDR1 MNHNY and CDR2 SVGAGI (reference sequence). J gave up 7 bases and V 6 bases, and 5 bases lay outside the gene matches. This CDR3 is CASRPGTGAGYTF. CDR3 in DNA: TGTGCCAGCAGACCCGGGACAGGGGCTGGCTACACCTTC.

This chain uses TRBV28 with TRBJ1-5, with 12 nucleotides matching TRBD1. CDR3 size: 16 residues. Germline-derived CDR1 and CDR2 are MDHEN and SYDVKM. V trimming: 6 bases; J trimming: 6 bases; junction bases outside the gene matches: 9. The CDR3 sequence is CASSLTGTGGSQPQHF. CDR3 sequence (DNA): TGTGCCAGCAGCTTAACCGGGACAGGGGGCAGTCAGCCCCAGCATTTT.

V and J are TRBV18 and TRBJ1-4, with 9 positions matching TRBD1. CDR1 and CDR2 from the germline V gene are KGHSH and LQKENI. The V gene end was trimmed by 3 bases and the J gene end by 1 base; junction bases not matched to a gene: 9. The CDR3 sequence is 18 residues long. CDR3 nucleotide sequence: TGTGCCAGCTCACCCCGGACAGGGGCAGGAGTAACTAATGAAAAACTGTTTTTT. Translating it yields CASSPRTGAGVTNEKLFF.

The rearrangement joins TRBV15 to TRBJ1-1; D is possibly TRBD1 (5 bases). The CDR3 length is 14 residues. CDR1 LNHNV and CDR2 YYDKDF come from the germline V gene (reference sequence). V was shortened by 1 base and J by 1 base, with 7 bases between the two germline ends. CDR3 residues: CATSRGDRNTEAFF. CDR3 DNA: TGTGCCACCAGCAGAGGAGACAGGAACACTGAAGCTTTCTTT. The complete variable domain, with remaining parts taken from reference TRBV15 and TRBJ1-1, reads DAMVIQNPRYQVTQFGKPVTLSCSQTLNHNVMYWYQQKSSQAPKLLFHYYDKDFNNEADTPDNFQSRRPNTSFCFLDIRSPGLGDTAMYLCATSRGDRNTEAFFGQGTRLTVV.

In its sample, this clone was seen a few times. The chain uses TRBV14 and TRBJ1-6, with no clear D. This CDR3 has 18 residues. V was clipped by 1 base and J by 1 base, with 14 bases between them. Germline loops: CDR1 SGHDN, CDR2 FVKESK. CDR3 sequence: CASSQGTRLASYNSPLHF. CDR3 DNA: TGTGCCAGCAGCCAAGGCACGCGGTTAGCGTCCTATAATTCACCCCTCCACTTT.

The chain has TRBV19 and TRBJ2-7; 7 bases are a match to TRBD1. Germline assignment: CDR1 LNHDA and CDR2 SQIVND (reference sequence). The CDR3 consists of 17 residues. V lost 5 bases to trimming and J lost 1 base; unmatched junction nucleotides: 14. The CDR3 loop is CASSHLTPTGRSYEQYF. In nucleotides, the CDR3 is TGTGCCAGTAGTCACCTTACCCCGACAGGGCGATCCTACGAGCAGTACTTC.

The J gene is TRBJ2-1, the V gene TRBV30; 7 bases align to TRBD2. Trimming removed 5 bases from V and 5 bases from J; junction bases left unmatched: 3. CDR1 GTSNPN and CDR2 SVGIG come from the germline V gene (reference sequence). This CDR3 comprises 12 residues. CDR3 in amino acids: CAWCGRDNEQFF. As DNA, the CDR3 is TGTGCCTGGTGTGGGAGGGACAATGAGCAGTTCTTC.

The chain joins TRBV5-6 to TRBJ2-7; TRBD2 might be the D (6 bases). The ends were cut back, 3 bases at V and 7 bases at J, with 17 bases in the middle. Looked up from germline, CDR1 is SGHDT and CDR2 is YYEEEE. The CDR3 consists of 14 residues. In DNA form, the CDR3 reads TGTGCCAGCAGCTCAAACATTCGGAGGGGTGAGCAGTACTTC. Amino acids: CASSSNIRRGEQYF.

A remark on this clone: Other nucleotide sequences in the sample specify the same CDR3. The chain carries TRBV12-3 or TRBV12-4 and TRBJ1-2; 8 bases fit TRBD1. The ends lost 2 bases at V and 7 bases at J; junction bases unmatched: 0. This CDR3 has 12 amino acids. The CDR3 DNA reads TGTGCCAGCAGTTTACAGGGGGCTGGCTACACCTTC. Its protein product is CASSLQGAGYTF.

This sequence joins TRBV6-5 and TRBJ2-2, with D possibly TRBD1 on 6 matching bases. The CDR3 extends over 14 amino acids. Germline CDR1 and CDR2: MNHEY and SVGAGI. Trimming pared 0 bases from V and 6 bases from J, leaving 8 bases between. The CDR3: CASSYSPGAGELFF. Here the CDR3 DNA reads TGTGCCAGCAGTTACTCCCCAGGGGCCGGGGAGCTGTTTTTT.

The genes are TRBV28 and TRBJ2-2; D gene ambiguous. The CDR3 contains 12 residues. Germline V gene sequence: CDR1 MDHEN, CDR2 SYDVKM. Trimming stripped 3 bases from V and 5 bases from J, with 4 bases between. The CDR3 sequence is CASSFSTGELFF. In DNA form, the CDR3 reads TGTGCCAGCAGTTTTTCAACCGGGGAGCTGTTTTTT.

This sequence joins TRBV14 and TRBJ2-5; D call uncertain. Germline CDR1 SGHDN, CDR2 FVKESK. The V gene lost 0 bases and the J gene lost 4 bases, with 9 bases spanning the gap. The length of the CDR3 is 14 residues. The CDR3 here is CASSQEASAETQYF. CDR3 DNA sequence: TGTGCCAGCAGCCAAGAGGCCAGCGCAGAGACCCAGTACTTC.

The rearrangement links TRBV6-1 to TRBJ2-5; 12 bases align to TRBD2. V lost 2 bases and J lost 4; bases outside the gene matches: 5. The CDR3 has 16 residues. The V gene's germline CDR1 is MNHNS and CDR2 SASEGT. CDR3 residues: CASSELAGGSGETQYF. CDR3 in DNA: TGTGCCAGCAGTGAACTAGCGGGAGGGTCTGGAGAGACCCAGTACTTC.

The rearrangement joins TRBV4-2 to TRBJ2-5; no definite D call. CDR1 is LGHNA, CDR2 YNFKEQ, per germline. The V gene lost 0 bases and the J gene lost 5 bases, with 13 bases spanning the gap. There are 15 residues in the CDR3. In nucleotides, the CDR3 is TGTGCCAGCAGCCAAGAGGTACCCCCAGGCGAGACCCAGTACTTC. It is translated as CASSQEVPPGETQYF.

This chain uses TRBV10-3 with TRBJ2-5; a possible D gene is TRBD2 (7 bases). In germline, CDR1 is ENHRY, CDR2 SYGVKD. V lost 6 bases, J lost 2 bases, and 22 bases lay in between. This CDR3 region has 17 residues. Here the CDR3 DNA reads TGTGCCATCAGCCCTTGGGGAGGGGGGTCACCACAAGAGACCCAGTACTTC. Its protein product is CAISPWGGGSPQETQYF.

CDR3 sequence reads: CATSESVSDTQYF. CDR3 nucleotides: TGTGCCACCAGTGAAAGCGTTTCAGATACGCAGTATTTT. The genes are TRBV24-1 and TRBJ2-3; no firm D call. The CDR3 loop spans 13 amino acids. V was cut by 4 bases and J by 4 bases, with 8 bases left in between. Germline CDR1 and CDR2: KGHDR and SFDVKD.

J is TRBJ2-1 and V is TRBV4-3; the match to TRBD2 covers 8 bases. The length of the CDR3 is 15 residues. V shed 3 bases and J 2 bases; nucleotides not matched to a gene: 3. The V gene's germline CDR1 is LGHNA and CDR2 YSLEER. The CDR3 reads CASSQIAGTYNEQFF. As DNA, the CDR3 is TGCGCCAGCAGCCAGATAGCGGGAACCTACAATGAGCAGTTCTTC.

The chain couples TRBV7-3 to TRBJ2-5; 11 positions match TRBD2. CDR1 and CDR2 (germline): SGHTA, FQGTGA. The CDR3 covers 16 residues. The trim removed 5 bases at V and 2 bases at J, leaving 7 bases unmatched. The CDR3 here is CASSTGTSGFQETQYF. The CDR3 DNA reads as TGTGCCAGCAGCACTGGGACTAGCGGCTTTCAAGAGACCCAGTACTTC. Variable domain in full (rest from reference TRBV7-3 and TRBJ2-5): GAGVSQTPSNKVTEKGKYVELRCDPISGHTALYWYRQSLGQGPEFLIYFQGTGAADDSGLPNDRFFAVRPEGSVSTLKIQRTERGDSAVYLCASSTGTSGFQETQYFGPGTRLLVL.

This clone has at least ten counts. This chain uses TRBV25-1 with TRBJ2-1, with 11 positions matching TRBD1. V lost 7 bases to trimming and J lost 7 bases; unmatched junction nucleotides: 6. The CDR3 spans 14 residues. Germline V lookup: CDR1 MGHDK, CDR2 SYGVNS. The CDR3, as DNA: TGTGCCAGCACGGGAGGACAGGGGGCTAATGAGCAGTTCTTC. Its protein is CASTGGQGANEQFF.

This chain links TRBV10-3 with TRBJ2-7; D remains ambiguous. Per germline, CDR1 ENHRY and CDR2 SYGVKD. V lost 6 bases to trimming and J lost 6 bases, with 12 bases between them. CDR3 length: 12 amino acids. The CDR3 DNA sequence: TGTGCCATCAGCGCACGCAGTCCCGAGCAGTACTTC. Encoded protein: CAISARSPEQYF.

This clone was seen ten or more times. The rearrangement uses TRBV7-9 and TRBJ2-1; D remains ambiguous. Deletions cut 1 base from V and 8 bases from J, with 9 bases between. The CDR3 covers 13 residues. CDR1 is SEHNR and CDR2 is FQNEAQ in the germline V gene (reference sequence). The CDR3 is CASSLDVGDEQFF. CDR3 coding DNA: TGTGCCAGCAGCTTAGATGTGGGCGATGAGCAGTTCTTC. The complete variable domain, with remaining parts taken from reference TRBV7-9 and TRBJ2-1, reads DTGVSQNPRHKITKRGQNVTFRCDPISEHNRLYWYRQTLGQGPEFLTYFQNEAQLEKSRLLSDRFSAERPKGSFSTLEIQRTEQGDSAMYLCASSLDVGDEQFFGPGTRLTVL.

V gene TRBV19 combines with J gene TRBJ1-6, with D possibly matching TRBD1 (5 bases). Looked up from germline, CDR1 is LNHDA and CDR2 is SQIVND (reference sequence). This CDR3 is 13 amino acids long. The V end lost 1 base, the J end lost 8 bases, and 6 bases lay between the germline ends. For the CDR3, the DNA is TGTGCCAGTAGTATAGTCAGGGATTCACCCCTCCACTTT. Translated: CASSIVRDSPLHF.

The V call is TRBV11-3, the J call TRBJ2-5, with 7 bases aligning to TRBD1. The CDR3 has 13 residues. CDR1 and CDR2 (germline): SGHNT, YENEEA. J was trimmed by 4 bases and V by 7 bases; bases with no gene match: 6. The CDR3 reads CASTHRGGETQYF. The CDR3 DNA sequence: TGTGCCAGCACCCACAGGGGTGGAGAGACCCAGTACTTC.

This rearrangement joins TRBV28 to TRBJ1-5; 7 bases are shared with TRBD1. This CDR3 comprises 14 residues. The germline V gene encodes CDR1 MDHEN and CDR2 SYDVKM. The V segment lost 5 bases and the J segment 9 bases; nucleotides outside the gene matches: 10. This CDR3 reads CASSQTDRVGPQHF. The DNA of the CDR3 is TGTGCCAGCAGTCAAACCGACAGGGTGGGGCCCCAGCATTTT.

The chain combines TRBV11-2 with TRBJ2-7, with 8 bases fitting TRBD2. V shed 5 bases, J shed 6 bases, and the junction held 9 bases outside the gene matches. This CDR3 contains 14 residues. Per the germline V gene, CDR1 is SGHAT and CDR2 is FQNNGV. The DNA of the CDR3 is TGTGCCAGCAGCCTCCGTAGCGGGATATCCGAGCAGTACTTC. Translated, it gives CASSLRSGISEQYF. The full variable domain, rest sourced from reference TRBV11-2 and TRBJ2-7, is EAGVAQSPRYKIIEKRQSVAFWCNPISGHATLYWYQQILGQGPKLLIQFQNNGVVDDSQLPKDRFSAERLKGVDSTLKIQPAKLEDSAVYLCASSLRSGISEQYFGPGTRLTVT.

The chain recombines TRBV6-5 with TRBJ2-3; D remains unclear. Germline V lookup: CDR1 MNHEY, CDR2 SVGAGI. The CDR3 loop spans 14 amino acids. The germline V and J ends were trimmed by 11 bases and 0 bases, with 15 bases remaining between them. CDR3 coding DNA: TGTGCCGTACAAGTTACCCCGAGCACAGATACGCAGTATTTT. This encodes CAVQVTPSTDTQYF.

The V call is TRBV5-6, the J call TRBJ1-4; weak D call: TRBD1 (6 bases). Germline CDR1 reads SGHDT; CDR2 reads YYEEEE. The CDR3 has 13 amino acids. The V end lost 2 bases, the J end lost 10 bases, and 12 bases lay between the germline ends. The CDR3 nucleotides are TGTGCCAGCAGCTTAGGACCACAGGGAAAACTGTTTTTT. Translation gives CASSLGPQGKLFF. Full variable domain (missing parts from reference TRBV5-6 and TRBJ1-4): DAGVTQSPTHLIKTRGQQVTLRCSPKSGHDTVSWYQQALGQGPQFIFQYYEEEERQRGNFPDRFSGHQFPNYSSELNVNALLLGDSALYLCASSLGPQGKLFFGSGTQLSVL.